This T cell receptor beta chain was documented in a study of blood T cells in healthy people across ages. PCR was performed a second time for about 7 to 11 cycles using a sample-barcoded 5' primer and a J-beta primer mix. TCRdb reprocessed the 5' RACE reads with MiXCR, giving one entry per CDR3 protein. The sample yields under 2,000,000 distinct CDR3 sequences, around 48% seen once. The V gene's germline CDR1 is SSHAT and CDR2 FNYEAQ (reference sequence). The CDR3 contains 11 residues. The sequenced material came from blood. The receptor was isolated from a woman aged 40 to 49 in good health. The chain recombines TRBV7-7 with TRBJ2-1; D uncertain. CDR3 loop: CVRPGPGEQFF. In DNA form, the CDR3 reads TGTGTCAGACCCGGACCGGGTGAGCAGTTCTTC.